These 25 T cell receptor beta chains originate from one sample sequenced in a study of CD8+ T cells in alopecia areata (dated by TCRdb to 2016 to 2019). Libraries were constructed by the immunoSEQ multiplex PCR assay. RNA was extracted from all samples and reverse transcribed into cDNA, which served as template for TCR sequencing. TCRdb provides this immuneACCESS table in a form limited to in-frame rearrangements. Some clones are lacking; in checked studies, under half of them reflect an unresolved V gene, and why the rest are absent is not known. In this sample the table shows roughly 100,000 clones, 50% to 75% of which occur a single time. About 14% of the sample belongs to the ten largest clones. Reading the label with the study, this specimen's time point is: less than five weeks on oral tofacitinib. The treatment or condition label on this specimen signifies: oral pan-JAK inhibitor, 5-10 mg twice daily.

Sample: CD8+ T cells sorted from blood, taken at week 4, from a patient treated with tofacitinib. The source is a human donor with alopecia areata.

This clone was observed once. V is TRBV7-8 and J is TRBJ2-2, with TRBD2 matching over 10 bases. Germline CDR1 is SGHVS and CDR2 is FQNEAQ. V was pared by 5 bases and J by 7 bases, with 16 bases of the junction left unmatched. This CDR3 contains 18 residues. The CDR3: CASSGPVERGGQSGELFF. The CDR3 DNA follows: TGTGCCAGCAGCGGACCAGTGGAGCGGGGGGGGCAGAGCGGGGAGCTGTTTTTT. The whole variable domain, remainder taken from reference TRBV7-8 and TRBJ2-2, is GAGVSQSPRYKVAKRGQDVALRCDPISGHVSLFWYQQALGQGPEFLTYFQNEAQLDKSGLPSDRFFAERPEGSVSTLKIQRTQQEDSAVYLCASSGPVERGGQSGELFFGEGSRLTVL.

In this sample, this clone turned up a few times. The V gene is TRBV20-1, the J gene TRBJ1-2, with a weak D call TRBD1 (6 bases). Per the germline V gene, CDR1 is DFQATT and CDR2 is SNEGSKA (reference sequence). V was cut by 1 base and J by 6 bases, with 6 bases left in between. The CDR3 is 11 amino acids. The CDR3 is CSARGTDGYTF. DNA of the CDR3: TGCAGTGCTAGAGGGACAGATGGCTACACCTTC.

V and J are TRBV4-2 and TRBJ2-1; D may correspond to TRBD1 or TRBD2 (6 bases each). The CDR3 is made up of 15 amino acids. V was shortened by 1 base and J by 2 bases, with 9 bases between the two germline ends. CDR1 and CDR2 (germline): LGHNA, YNFKEQ. CDR3 sequence: CASSQGGGPYNEQFF. CDR3 in DNA: TGTGCCAGCAGCCAAGGTGGGGGGCCCTACAATGAGCAGTTCTTC.

This clone was counted between two and nine times. This chain joins TRBV27 and TRBJ2-5; 7 positions match TRBD1. CDR1 and CDR2 from the germline V gene are MNHEY and SMNVEV (reference sequence). The CDR3 is 14 amino acids. Germline trimming cut 1 base from V and 9 bases from J; bases unmatched to any gene: 8. The DNA for the CDR3 is TGTGCCAGCAGTTTATTCCGGACAGGTCGGGCCCAGTACTTC. The encoded protein is CASSLFRTGRAQYF.

The chain uses TRBV9 and TRBJ2-7; 7 positions match TRBD2. Trimming took 0 bases from V and 5 from J; bases not matched to a gene: 11. The CDR3 is 16 residues long. The germline CDR1 and CDR2 sequences are SGDLS and YYNGEE. The DNA for the CDR3 is TGTGCCAGCAGCGTAGTTGCGGGAGTCCCCCTTGACGAGCAGTACTTC. Translated, it gives CASSVVAGVPLDEQYF.

The chain is built from TRBV7-9 and TRBJ2-1, with D maybe TRBD1 (6 bases). The CDR3 loop spans 13 amino acids. Trimming stripped 5 bases from V and 5 bases from J, with 10 bases between. Germline CDR1 reads SEHNR; CDR2 reads FQNEAQ (reference sequence). This CDR3 is CASSHGQNNEQFF. The DNA for the CDR3 is TGTGCCAGCAGCCACGGACAGAACAATGAGCAGTTCTTC. The complete variable domain, with remaining parts taken from reference TRBV7-9 and TRBJ2-1, reads DTGVSQNPRHKITKRGQNVTFRCDPISEHNRLYWYRQTLGQGPEFLTYFQNEAQLEKSRLLSDRFSAERPKGSFSTLEIQRTEQGDSAMYLCASSHGQNNEQFFGPGTRLTVL.

The V gene is TRBV7-6, the J gene TRBJ2-1, with TRBD2 matching over 9 bases. The CDR3 totals 15 residues. Germline lookup yields CDR1 SGHVS and CDR2 FNYEAQ. V lost 3 bases and J lost 4; bases outside the gene matches: 4. The CDR3 loop is CASSFMTSGYNEQFF. CDR3 nucleotide sequence: TGTGCCAGCAGCTTTATGACTAGCGGATACAATGAGCAGTTCTTC.

As regards this clone: Other DNA sequences in this sample translate to the same CDR3. The V and J genes are TRBV7-9 and TRBJ2-1; TRBD2 aligns across 7 bases. J lost 6 bases, V lost 3 bases, and 2 bases had no gene match. Per germline, CDR1 SEHNR and CDR2 FQNEAQ (reference sequence). This CDR3 is 13 amino acids long. The chain's CDR3 is CASSLPSGNEQFF. DNA for the CDR3: TGTGCCAGCAGCTTGCCTAGCGGCAATGAGCAGTTCTTC.

The V and J genes are TRBV27 and TRBJ2-7; D remains unclear. This CDR3 is built from 14 residues. The germline V and J ends were trimmed by 2 bases and 2 bases, with 10 bases remaining between them. Germline CDR1 and CDR2: MNHEY and SMNVEV (reference sequence). In DNA form, the CDR3 reads TGTGCCAGCAGTTTAGTCTCCAGGCCCTACGAGCAGTACTTC. Translated, it gives CASSLVSRPYEQYF.

This clone was detected a few times. This rearrangement joins TRBV6-6 to TRBJ2-1; 12 bases align to TRBD2. The CDR3 length is 16 residues. Trimming cost V 6 bases and J 6 bases; bases outside gene matches: 9. Germline-derived CDR1 and CDR2 are MNHNY and SVGAGI (reference sequence). CDR3 nucleotide sequence: TGTGCCAGCAGGGAGACTAGCGGGAGTTTCCGCAATGAGCAGTTCTTC. Translating gives CASRETSGSFRNEQFF.

This chain joins TRBV2 and TRBJ2-7; D unresolved. The V gene's germline CDR1 is SNHLY and CDR2 FYNNEI. This CDR3 spans 15 amino acids. V lost 4 bases, J lost 0 bases, and 13 bases lay in between. The CDR3 loop reads CASSAEPGSSYEQYF. CDR3 DNA sequence: TGTGCCAGCAGTGCTGAACCCGGGTCCTCCTACGAGCAGTACTTC.

The chain couples TRBV29-1 to TRBJ1-1; D perhaps matches TRBD1 (5 bases). Looked up from germline, CDR1 is SQVTM and CDR2 is ANQGSEA. This CDR3 is built from 11 residues. Trimming cost V 4 bases and J 6 bases, with 9 bases left between them. DNA of the CDR3: TGCAGCGTTGTAACGGGGCCTGAAGCTTTCTTT. It specifies CSVVTGPEAFF.

The rearrangement uses TRBV27 and TRBJ2-3; tentatively, D is TRBD2 (5 bases). Trimming pared 6 bases from V and 3 bases from J, leaving 10 bases between. There are 13 residues in the CDR3. Germline V CDR1 and CDR2: MNHEY, SMNVEV (reference sequence). The CDR3 protein is CASRQLGTDTQYF. In DNA, the CDR3 is TGTGCCAGCAGACAACTAGGGACAGATACGCAGTATTTT.

The J gene is TRBJ2-7, the V gene TRBV27; D not certain. The V gene lost 0 bases and the J gene lost 2 bases, with 8 bases spanning the gap. Germline V lookup: CDR1 MNHEY, CDR2 SMNVEV (reference sequence). The CDR3 length is 14 residues. CDR3 nucleotides: TGTGCCAGCAGTTTATCGGTCAGCCCCTACGAGCAGTACTTC. Its protein product is CASSLSVSPYEQYF.

This clone turned up a few times. The chain links TRBV19 to TRBJ1-5, with D perhaps matching TRBD1 (6 bases). Germline V lookup: CDR1 LNHDA, CDR2 SQIVND (reference sequence). Trimming removed 6 bases at V and 3 bases at J, with 18 bases between. This CDR3 has 16 residues. In DNA, the CDR3 is TGTGCCAGTAGGCCCGTCACTACAGGGACCAATCAGCCCCAGCATTTT. This encodes CASRPVTTGTNQPQHF.

The J gene is TRBJ1-2, the V gene TRBV25-1; TRBD1 is a possible D gene (6 bases). The CDR3 contains 12 residues. From germline, CDR1 is MGHDK and CDR2 SYGVNS. V lost 9 bases, J lost 4 bases, and 12 bases lay in between. As DNA, the CDR3 is TGTGCCAGTTACAGGGCGATCTATGGCTACACCTTC. Protein sequence: CASYRAIYGYTF.

About this clone: One end of the junction fails to match germline, which may point to a read error. V is TRBV5-1 and J is TRBJ2-4; 8 positions match TRBD2. The germline CDR1 and CDR2 sequences are SGHRS and YFSETQ. This CDR3 spans 16 amino acids. The CDR3, as DNA: TGCGTCAGCAACCCGAGCGGGGGTACCGAGGGAGACATTCAGTACTTC. Residues: CVSNPSGGTEGDIQYF.

The chain is built from TRBV6-5 and TRBJ1-1; the D is unclear. Germline V gene lookup returns CDR1 MNHEY and CDR2 SVGAGI. The CDR3 length is 11 residues. V lost 2 bases and J lost 6, with 4 bases in between. CDR3 nucleotides: TGTGCCAGCAGTTACGGTCCTGAAGCTTTCTTT. Its translation: CASSYGPEAFF.

This rearrangement joins TRBV2 to TRBJ2-7, with TRBD2 as a possible D gene (6 bases). Trimming pared 5 bases from V and 3 bases from J, leaving 14 bases between. Germline V lookup: CDR1 SNHLY, CDR2 FYNNEI. CDR3 length: 14 residues. The CDR3, as DNA: TGTGCCAGCAGTTTTTCCCGGGGGATCTACGAGCAGTACTTC. Protein sequence: CASSFSRGIYEQYF.

This rearrangement joins TRBV4-1 to TRBJ2-2, with a tentative D call TRBD1 (5 bases). CDR1 and CDR2 (germline): MGHRA, YSYEKL. The CDR3 extends over 15 amino acids. V shed 0 bases and J shed 6 bases, with 11 bases lying between them. The CDR3 nucleotides read TGCGCCAGCAGCCAAGACCCCAGGGCGGCCGGGGAGCTGTTTTTT. Amino acid sequence: CASSQDPRAAGELFF.

CDR3 residues: CASIPGGPNYGYTF. The CDR3 nucleotides are TGTGCCAGCATCCCTGGAGGGCCCAACTATGGCTACACCTTC. The rearrangement uses TRBV21-1 and TRBJ1-2. TRBV21-1 is given as a pseudogene. The CDR3 length is 14 residues.

V gene TRBV1 combines with J gene TRBJ2-5; the table's TRBD1 call for D was not verified on the DNA. TRBV1 is labeled a pseudogene. The CDR3 sequence is 17 residues long. The CDR3 spells CTSLTAPLNRVGETQYF. The CDR3 DNA sequence: TGCACCAGCTTAACCGCTCCACTAAACAGGGTCGGAGAGACCCAGTACTTC.

The chain combines TRBV5-1 with TRBJ2-7, with 10 bases lining up with TRBD1. The CDR3 runs 15 residues. V lost 4 bases to trimming and J lost 6 bases; unmatched junction nucleotides: 10. Per germline, CDR1 SGHRS and CDR2 YFSETQ. For the CDR3, the DNA is TGCGCCAGCAGCCCGTGGGGGACAGGGGACGGCGAGCAGTACTTC. This codes for CASSPWGTGDGEQYF.

The chain uses TRBV4-1 and TRBJ1-5, with D unclear. From germline, CDR1 is MGHRA and CDR2 YSYEKL. CDR3 length: 13 residues. V shed 3 bases and J shed 6 bases, with 9 bases lying between them. CDR3: CASSQEVTQPQHF. The CDR3 DNA reads TGCGCCAGCAGCCAGGAGGTTACTCAGCCCCAGCATTTT.

The chain couples TRBV9 to TRBJ2-7, with 7 bases identical to TRBD2. With V trimmed by 0 bases and J by 2 bases, 5 bases remained unmatched. The CDR3 sequence is 15 residues long. Germline CDR1 and CDR2: SGDLS and YYNGEE. This CDR3 reads CASSVGSGATYEQYF. As DNA, the CDR3 is TGTGCCAGCAGCGTAGGGAGCGGGGCCACCTACGAGCAGTACTTC.